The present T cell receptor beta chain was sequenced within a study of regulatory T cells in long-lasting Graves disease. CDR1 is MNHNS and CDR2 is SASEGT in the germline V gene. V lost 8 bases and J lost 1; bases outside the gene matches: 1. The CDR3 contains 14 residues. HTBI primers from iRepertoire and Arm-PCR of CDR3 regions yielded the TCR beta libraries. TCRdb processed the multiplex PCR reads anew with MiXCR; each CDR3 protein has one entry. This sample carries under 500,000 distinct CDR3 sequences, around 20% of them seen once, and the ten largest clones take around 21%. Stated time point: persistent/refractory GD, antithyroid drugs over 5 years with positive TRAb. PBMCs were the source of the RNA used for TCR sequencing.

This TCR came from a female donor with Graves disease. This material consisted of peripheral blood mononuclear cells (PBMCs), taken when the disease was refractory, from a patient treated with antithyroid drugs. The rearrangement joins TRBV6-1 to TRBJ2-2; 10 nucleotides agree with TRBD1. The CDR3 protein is CASDRGQNTGELFF. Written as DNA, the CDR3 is TGTGCCAGCGACAGGGGGCAGAACACCGGGGAGCTGTTTTTT.